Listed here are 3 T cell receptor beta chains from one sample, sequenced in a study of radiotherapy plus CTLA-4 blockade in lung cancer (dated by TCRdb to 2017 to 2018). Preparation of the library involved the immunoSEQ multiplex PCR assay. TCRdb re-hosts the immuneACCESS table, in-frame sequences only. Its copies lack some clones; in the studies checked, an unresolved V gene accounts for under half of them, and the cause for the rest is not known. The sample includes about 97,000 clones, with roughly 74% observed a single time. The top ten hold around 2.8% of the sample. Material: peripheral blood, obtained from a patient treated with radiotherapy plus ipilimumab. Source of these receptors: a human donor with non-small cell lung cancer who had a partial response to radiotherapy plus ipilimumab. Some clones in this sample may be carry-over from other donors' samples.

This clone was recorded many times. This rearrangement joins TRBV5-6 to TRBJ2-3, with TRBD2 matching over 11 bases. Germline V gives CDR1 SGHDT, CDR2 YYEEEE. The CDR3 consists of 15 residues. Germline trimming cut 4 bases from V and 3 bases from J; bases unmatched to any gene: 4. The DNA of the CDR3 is TGTGCCAGCAGCCGACTAGCGGGACGAACAGATACGCAGTATTTT. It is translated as CASSRLAGRTDTQYF.

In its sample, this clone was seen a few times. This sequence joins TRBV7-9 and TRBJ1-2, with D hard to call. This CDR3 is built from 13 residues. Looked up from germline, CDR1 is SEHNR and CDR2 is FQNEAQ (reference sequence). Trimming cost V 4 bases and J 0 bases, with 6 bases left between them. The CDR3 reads CASSWATNYGYTF. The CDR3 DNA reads TGTGCCAGCAGCTGGGCCACTAACTATGGCTACACCTTC.

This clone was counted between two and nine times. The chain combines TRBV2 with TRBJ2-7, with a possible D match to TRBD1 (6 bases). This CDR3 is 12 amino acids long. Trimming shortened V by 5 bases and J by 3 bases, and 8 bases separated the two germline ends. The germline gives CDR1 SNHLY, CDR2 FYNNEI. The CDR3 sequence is CASSTTGYEQYF. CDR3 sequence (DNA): TGTGCCAGCAGTACGACAGGCTACGAGCAGTACTTC.